A single sample gave rise to the 27 T cell receptor beta chains below, sequenced in a study of identifying expanded T cells in peripheral blood. Measured with immunoSEQ multiplex PCR; TCRdb has only the in-frame clones, and not every one. Among about 110,000 clones, about 85% were seen once, and the ten largest hold just under 8.5%. Sequenced: blood. The receptors derive from a person aged 18-70 years in good health.

The chain is built from TRBV28 and TRBJ2-3, with a possible D match to TRBD1 (6 bases). The CDR3 runs to 14 residues. Germline assignment: CDR1 MDHEN and CDR2 SYDVKM. V lost 5 bases and J lost 2, with 11 bases in between. Written as DNA, the CDR3 is TGTGCCAGCAGTACCGGACAGCACACAGATACGCAGTATTTT. It yields the protein CASSTGQHTDTQYF.

This chain links TRBV9 with TRBJ1-2; possible D gene TRBD1, 6 bases. Germline loops: CDR1 SGDLS, CDR2 YYNGEE. The V and J ends lost 3 bases and 5 bases respectively, with 20 bases between them. CDR3 length: 16 amino acids. CDR3 in DNA: TGTGCCAGCAGCGCCCGTACCCCGGGGGGCGCTTATGGCTACACCTTC. It is translated as CASSARTPGGAYGYTF. Based on the CDR3 plus reference TRBV9 and TRBJ1-2, the full variable domain is DSGVTQTPKHLITATGQRVTLRCSPRSGDLSVYWYQQSLDQGLQFLIQYYNGEERAKGNILERFSAQQFPDLHSELNLSSLELGDSALYFCASSARTPGGAYGYTFGSGTRLTVV.

V is TRBV6-5 and J is TRBJ1-3, with D unresolved. The germline V gene encodes CDR1 MNHEY and CDR2 SVGAGI. The length of the CDR3 is 16 residues. With 0 bases removed from V and 2 bases from J, the gap between germline ends came to 11 bases. The CDR3 nucleotides are TGTGCCAGCAGTTACTCGACTAGGGTCCCTGGAAACACCATATATTTT. This translates into CASSYSTRVPGNTIYF.

The gene calls are TRBV2 and TRBJ1-1; TRBD1 agrees at 8 bases. Germline loops: CDR1 SNHLY, CDR2 FYNNEI. The ends lost 5 bases at V and 0 bases at J; junction bases unmatched: 2. The CDR3 has 14 residues. The CDR3 nucleotides read TGTGCCAGCAGTTGGGACAGGCTGAACACTGAAGCTTTCTTT. As protein: CASSWDRLNTEAFF.

The gene calls are TRBV2 and TRBJ1-2, with 7 bases aligning to TRBD1. CDR1 and CDR2 from the germline V gene are SNHLY and FYNNEI. The CDR3 loop spans 14 amino acids. J was trimmed by 7 bases and V by 6 bases; bases with no gene match: 11. The chain's CDR3 is CASSLTGTVVGYTF. In nucleotides, the CDR3 is TGTGCCAGCAGCCTAACCGGGACAGTCGTTGGCTACACCTTC.

This clone appeared a single time. Here the CDR3 reads CASSRLGGGETQYF. The CDR3 DNA follows: TGTGCCAGCAGCCGGCTGGGGGGCGGAGAGACCCAGTACTTC. V and J are TRBV7-2 and TRBJ2-5; perhaps D is TRBD1 or TRBD2 (6 bases each). The CDR3 spans 14 residues. Between the trimmed V and J ends, which lost 5 bases and 4 bases, there was a span of 14 bases. CDR1 SGHTA and CDR2 FQGNSA come from the germline V gene.

In this sample, this clone turned up once. Other DNA sequences within the sample encode an identical CDR3. The V and J genes are TRBV18 and TRBJ1-5; TRBD1 agrees at 8 bases. Germline V gene sequence: CDR1 KGHSH, CDR2 LQKENI. This CDR3 is built from 14 residues. With 3 bases clipped from V and 4 bases from J, the junction kept 2 bases outside the gene matches. The CDR3: CASSPTGGNQPQHF. The CDR3 nucleotides are TGTGCCAGCTCACCCACAGGGGGGAATCAGCCCCAGCATTTT.

The chain links TRBV6-1 to TRBJ2-3; D possibly matches TRBD1 or TRBD2 (5 bases each). The V gene lost 6 bases and the J gene lost 0 bases, with 13 bases spanning the gap. The CDR3 spans 15 residues. Germline V CDR1 and CDR2: MNHNS, SASEGT. The CDR3 DNA is TGTGCCAGCAGCCTCAACGGGGCAAGCACAGATACGCAGTATTTT. It specifies CASSLNGASTDTQYF.

The chain uses TRBV19 and TRBJ2-6, with unresolved D. This CDR3 region has 14 residues. V was cut by 5 bases and J by 2 bases, with 7 bases left in between. Looked up from germline, CDR1 is LNHDA and CDR2 is SQIVND (reference sequence). The CDR3 bases are TGTGCCAGTAGTGAGAAGACTGGGGCCAACGTCCTGACTTTC. Translation gives CASSEKTGANVLTF.

The V gene is TRBV27, the J gene TRBJ2-1; 8 positions match TRBD1. The length of the CDR3 is 14 residues. From germline, CDR1 is MNHEY and CDR2 SMNVEV (reference sequence). V lost 5 bases to trimming and J lost 9 bases; unmatched junction nucleotides: 9. CDR3 sequence (DNA): TGTGCCAGCAGTAACGGACAGGGTAACGGTGAGCAGTTCTTC. It is translated as CASSNGQGNGEQFF.

This clone was seen once. This rearrangement joins TRBV28 to TRBJ1-2, with 7 bases matching TRBD1. The CDR3 extends over 14 amino acids. V dropped 6 bases and J dropped 2; count of bases not matched to a gene: 6. Germline CDR1 is MDHEN and CDR2 is SYDVKM. The CDR3 bases are TGTGCCAGCAGCCTCCAGACAGGGAACTATGGCTACACCTTC. It translates to CASSLQTGNYGYTF.

V and J are TRBV5-4 and TRBJ2-7, with 7 positions matching TRBD1. This CDR3 has 14 residues. Germline trimming cut 4 bases from V and 6 bases from J; bases unmatched to any gene: 10. Germline V gene lookup returns CDR1 SGHNT and CDR2 YYREEE (reference sequence). CDR3 sequence (DNA): TGTGCCAGCAGCGGAGCCGGGGACAGCCGCGAGCAGTACTTC. Translating gives CASSGAGDSREQYF.

The count of this clone is one. The chain recombines TRBV11-2 with TRBJ1-3; unclear D gene. Germline assignment: CDR1 SGHAT and CDR2 FQNNGV. The CDR3 is 15 amino acids. Deletions cut 0 bases from V and 4 bases from J, with 10 bases between. The CDR3 DNA sequence: TGTGCCAGCAGCTTAGAATCTCCACCGGGAAACACCATATATTTT. It yields the protein CASSLESPPGNTIYF.

The chain combines TRBV4-1 with TRBJ1-4; D not resolved. Trimming removed 2 bases at V and 8 bases at J, with 9 bases between. The CDR3 sequence is 13 residues long. The germline V gene encodes CDR1 MGHRA and CDR2 YSYEKL. In nucleotides, the CDR3 is TGCGCCAGCAGCCAACTTCTGCGGGAAAAACTGTTTTTT. Its protein is CASSQLLREKLFF.

This clone was seen only once. V and J are TRBV7-6 and TRBJ2-1; perhaps TRBD2 as D (6 bases). The V end lost 5 bases, the J end lost 11 bases, and 16 bases lay between the germline ends. Germline loops: CDR1 SGHVS, CDR2 FNYEAQ. The CDR3 has 13 residues. The CDR3 region is CASSPDYLIKQFF. The CDR3 DNA sequence: TGTGCCAGCAGCCCGGACTACCTTATTAAGCAGTTCTTC.

The sample holds one count of this clone. The sample contains more than one DNA sequence encoding this CDR3. The chain links TRBV9 to TRBJ2-3; no definite D call. The germline V and J ends were trimmed by 3 bases and 2 bases, with 4 bases remaining between them. The germline CDR1 and CDR2 sequences are SGDLS and YYNGEE. The CDR3 sequence is 12 residues long. CDR3 amino acids: CASSEFTDTQYF. As DNA, the CDR3 is TGTGCCAGCAGCGAATTCACAGATACGCAGTATTTT. The entire variable domain, with the rest obtained from reference TRBV9 and TRBJ2-3, is as follows: DSGVTQTPKHLITATGQRVTLRCSPRSGDLSVYWYQQSLDQGLQFLIQYYNGEERAKGNILERFSAQQFPDLHSELNLSSLELGDSALYFCASSEFTDTQYFGPGTRLTVL.

The rearrangement uses TRBV15 and TRBJ2-1; TRBD1 matches 10 bases. The V and J ends lost 2 bases and 4 bases, in that order; junction bases with no gene match: 5. The germline gives CDR1 LNHNV, CDR2 YYDKDF (reference sequence). There are 16 residues in the CDR3. For the CDR3, the DNA is TGTGCCACCAGCAGACCTCCGGGACAGGGGTACAATGAGCAGTTCTTC. Translating it yields CATSRPPGQGYNEQFF.

This clone was counted a few times. The chain links TRBV30 to TRBJ1-2; 9 bases line up with TRBD1. The CDR3 is 13 amino acids. J was trimmed by 5 bases and V by 5 bases; bases with no gene match: 6. In germline, CDR1 is GTSNPN, CDR2 SVGIG (reference sequence). CDR3 bases: TGTGCCTGGGGCAAACAGGGGGCTTATGGCTACACCTTC. Protein: CAWGKQGAYGYTF. The full variable domain, completed using reference TRBV30 and TRBJ1-2, is SQTIHQWPATLVQPVGSPLSLECTVEGTSNPNLYWYRQAAGRGLQLLFYSVGIGQISSEVPQNLSASRPQDRQFILSSKKLLLSDSGFYLCAWGKQGAYGYTFGSGTRLTVV.

J is TRBJ1-4 and V is TRBV6-1; possibly TRBD1 for D (5 bases). V shed 5 bases and J shed 1 base, with 11 bases lying between them. CDR3 length equals 15 residues. From germline, CDR1 is MNHNS and CDR2 SASEGT. CDR3 DNA sequence: TGTGCCAGCAGTCGGTTCAGGGTAACTAATGAAAAACTGTTTTTT. Its translation is CASSRFRVTNEKLFF.

This chain links TRBV18 with TRBJ1-2, with D possibly matching TRBD1 (6 bases). The CDR3 has 14 amino acids. Per germline, CDR1 KGHSH and CDR2 LQKENI. Between the trimmed V and J ends, which lost 2 bases and 6 bases, there was a span of 13 bases. The CDR3 nucleotides are TGTGCCAGCTCACCAGTCCGGGGGCGAGATGGCTACACCTTC. Its translation: CASSPVRGRDGYTF.

The chain joins TRBV2 to TRBJ1-1; tentatively, D is TRBD1 (5 bases). The germline CDR1 and CDR2 sequences are SNHLY and FYNNEI. CDR3 length: 16 residues. V was clipped by 7 bases and J by 1 base, with 19 bases between them. CDR3 sequence reads: CASTEWQGGTNTEAFF. CDR3 sequence (DNA): TGTGCCAGCACTGAGTGGCAGGGAGGAACGAACACTGAAGCTTTCTTT.

This clone appeared a few times. In DNA form, the CDR3 reads TGTGCCATCAGTGAGTACAGGGAACAGCCCCAGCATTTT. Its translation: CAISEYREQPQHF. The V and J genes are TRBV10-3 and TRBJ1-5, with D perhaps matching TRBD1 (6 bases). V shed 1 base and J shed 7 bases, with 8 bases lying between them. The CDR3 is made up of 13 amino acids. Looked up from germline, CDR1 is ENHRY and CDR2 is SYGVKD.

This chain links TRBV6-5 with TRBJ2-7; perhaps TRBD2 as D (5 bases). This CDR3 has 12 amino acids. Trimming shortened V by 6 bases and J by 6 bases, and 12 bases separated the two germline ends. Per germline, CDR1 MNHEY and CDR2 SVGAGI. The CDR3 region is CASRPSEGEQYF. The CDR3 bases are TGTGCCAGCAGGCCCTCCGAGGGCGAGCAGTACTTC.

V and J are TRBV7-2 and TRBJ2-7; TRBD1 matches 10 bases. V lost 5 bases and J lost 6; bases outside the gene matches: 7. In germline, CDR1 is SGHTA, CDR2 FQGNSA. The CDR3 is 14 amino acids. The CDR3 nucleotides are TGTGCCAGCAGCCGTGTGGGACAGGGGCCCGAGCAGTACTTC. This gives the protein CASSRVGQGPEQYF.

This chain uses TRBV27 with TRBJ2-7; TRBD2 matches 10 bases. Germline V gene data show CDR1 as MNHEY and CDR2 as SMNVEV (reference sequence). The length of the CDR3 is 15 residues. The junction had 2 bases not matched to a gene; V was cut back by 0 bases and J by 3 bases. The CDR3, as DNA: TGTGCCAGCAGTTTATCGTGGACTAGCGGCTACGAGCAGTACTTC. Translation: CASSLSWTSGYEQYF.

This clone was counted once. The chain combines TRBV14 with TRBJ2-3; D unclear. The germline V gene encodes CDR1 SGHDN and CDR2 FVKESK. The V end lost 2 bases, the J end lost 7 bases, and 13 bases lay between the germline ends. This CDR3 has 14 residues. The chain's CDR3 is CASSQQSHRNTQYF. The CDR3 bases are TGTGCCAGCAGCCAACAAAGTCATAGGAATACGCAGTATTTT.

This chain joins TRBV5-1 and TRBJ1-2; 8 bases align to TRBD1. Trimming took 4 bases from V and 4 from J; bases not matched to a gene: 6. Germline CDR1 reads SGHRS; CDR2 reads YFSETQ. The CDR3 covers 14 residues. The CDR3 reads CASSTDREIYGYTF. CDR3 bases: TGCGCCAGCAGCACGGACAGGGAAATCTATGGCTACACCTTC.